A selection of T cell receptor beta chains follows, all from one sample in a study of beta chain features in type 1 diabetes. Data came from immunoSEQ multiplex PCR; TCRdb stores just in-frame clones and leaves some out. The table includes roughly 180,000 clones, around 7.8% detected once. The sequencing input was central memory CD4+ T cells from blood. These receptors came from a woman between 35 and 50 years old with type 1 diabetes. Each CDR3 is given with its conserved first and last residue. Fields, in order: D gene, clone size, J gene, V gene, CDR3 DNA, CDR3 protein. D genes are given only for firm matches. Not all rows give a size; the values are once, few, many and, for expanded clones, a class.

d_gene: -; abundance: few; j_gene: TRBJ2-2; v_gene: TRBV6-1; CDR3nt: TGTGCCAGCCTCACACCAAGTAGGGAGACCGGGGAGCTGTTTTTT; CDR3aa: CASLTPSRETGELFF
d_gene: -; abundance: -; j_gene: TRBJ2-7; v_gene: TRBV6-6; CDR3nt: TGTGCCAGCAGTCAGGACAGTTACGAGCAGTACTTC; CDR3aa: CASSQDSYEQYF
d_gene: TRBD2; abundance: few; j_gene: TRBJ2-1; v_gene: TRBV5-4; CDR3nt: TGTGCCAGCAGCTTCGAGGCTAGCGGGAGGGAAGAGCAGTTCTTC; CDR3aa: CASSFEASGREEQFF
d_gene: -; abundance: -; j_gene: TRBJ2-7; v_gene: TRBV28; CDR3nt: TGTGCCAGCAGGGACTCCGGGCTTATGGACTACGAGCAGTACTTC; CDR3aa: CASRDSGLMDYEQYF
d_gene: TRBD1; abundance: few; j_gene: TRBJ2-1; v_gene: TRBV7-3; CDR3nt: TGTGCCAGCAGCCTCCCCGGGACAGCGAATGAGCAGTTCTTC; CDR3aa: CASSLPGTANEQFF
d_gene: -; abundance: -; j_gene: TRBJ1-5; v_gene: TRBV7-2; CDR3nt: TGTGCCAGCAGCCTAACCCGGGATCAGCCCCAGCATTTT; CDR3aa: CASSLTRDQPQHF
d_gene: -; abundance: few; j_gene: TRBJ2-5; v_gene: TRBV18; CDR3nt: TGTGCCAGCTCACCGGTCCAGGGAACTGGCCGACAAGAGACCCAGTACTTC; CDR3aa: CASSPVQGTGRQETQYF
d_gene: -; abundance: -; j_gene: TRBJ2-7; v_gene: TRBV28; CDR3nt: TGTGCCAGCAGTCCGATACAGCGGGCCTCCTACGAGCAGTACTTC; CDR3aa: CASSPIQRASYEQYF
d_gene: -; abundance: few; j_gene: TRBJ1-2; v_gene: TRBV7-8; CDR3nt: TGTGCCAGCAGCCCTCCCGCGGGGCCCGCAGCTAACTATGGCTACACCTTC; CDR3aa: CASSPPAGPAANYGYTF
d_gene: TRBD1; abundance: -; j_gene: TRBJ2-2; v_gene: TRBV5-4; CDR3nt: TGTGCCAGCAGCCAGACAGGGTTTGACGGGGAGCTGTTTTTT; CDR3aa: CASSQTGFDGELFF
d_gene: -; abundance: many; j_gene: TRBJ2-5; v_gene: TRBV9; CDR3nt: TGTGCCAGCAGCGCACTAGCCGGATCGGAGACCCAGTACTTC; CDR3aa: CASSALAGSETQYF
d_gene: TRBD1; abundance: many; j_gene: TRBJ1-5; v_gene: TRBV27; CDR3nt: TGTGCCAGCAGTAAGAGGACAGGGGACAATCAGCCCCAGCATTTT; CDR3aa: CASSKRTGDNQPQHF
d_gene: -; abundance: -; j_gene: TRBJ1-2; v_gene: TRBV27; CDR3nt: TGTGCCAGCAGTTTACGGGTGGCAGGGGATCGTAACTATGGCTACACCTTC; CDR3aa: CASSLRVAGDRNYGYTF
d_gene: -; abundance: few; j_gene: TRBJ2-1; v_gene: TRBV7-2; CDR3nt: TGTGCCAGCAGCTCTACATGGGGAGCCGGCCGGAATGAGCAGTTCTTC; CDR3aa: CASSSTWGAGRNEQFF
d_gene: -; abundance: few; j_gene: TRBJ2-6; v_gene: TRBV9; CDR3nt: TGTGCCAGCAGACGGAGCTCTGGGGCCAACGTCCTGACTTTC; CDR3aa: CASRRSSGANVLTF
d_gene: -; abundance: -; j_gene: TRBJ2-1; v_gene: TRBV11-2; CDR3nt: TGTGCCAGCAGCTTGATGACTAACAATGAGCAGTTCTTC; CDR3aa: CASSLMTNNEQFF
d_gene: -; abundance: few; j_gene: TRBJ2-5; v_gene: TRBV9; CDR3nt: TGTGCCAGCAGCGTAGGTCAGAGGAAAGAGACCCAGTACTTC; CDR3aa: CASSVGQRKETQYF
d_gene: TRBD1; abundance: -; j_gene: TRBJ2-3; v_gene: TRBV5-1; CDR3nt: TGCGCCAGCAGCGACGGGACAGGGGGCACAGATACGCAGTATTTT; CDR3aa: CASSDGTGGTDTQYF
d_gene: TRBD2; abundance: few; j_gene: TRBJ2-5; v_gene: TRBV5-1; CDR3nt: TGCGCCAGCAGCGGGGGACTAGCGGGATCGGAGACCCAGTACTTC; CDR3aa: CASSGGLAGSETQYF
d_gene: TRBD1; abundance: -; j_gene: TRBJ1-1; v_gene: TRBV6-6; CDR3nt: TGTGCCAGCAGTCAGCGGACCGGGACAGCAGTTGAAGCTTTCTTT; CDR3aa: CASSQRTGTAVEAFF
d_gene: -; abundance: few; j_gene: TRBJ2-5; v_gene: TRBV18; CDR3nt: TGTGCCAGCTCACCTCGGGAAGAGACCCAGTACTTC; CDR3aa: CASSPREETQYF
d_gene: -; abundance: once; j_gene: TRBJ1-2; v_gene: TRBV28; CDR3nt: TGTGCCAGCAGTGACAGTCACTATGGCTACACCTTC; CDR3aa: CASSDSHYGYTF
d_gene: -; abundance: -; j_gene: TRBJ1-1; v_gene: TRBV18; CDR3nt: TGTGCCAGCTCACCAACGGGGGGGCACACTGAAGCTTTCTTT; CDR3aa: CASSPTGGHTEAFF
d_gene: TRBD2; abundance: -; j_gene: TRBJ2-1; v_gene: TRBV7-9; CDR3nt: TGTGCCAGCAGCTCCACCCGGACTAGCGGGGAGGCAAGGTTCTTC; CDR3aa: CASSSTRTSGEARFF
d_gene: TRBD1; abundance: few; j_gene: TRBJ1-1; v_gene: TRBV7-9; CDR3nt: TGTGCCAGCAGCAAGACAGGGCCCCCTGAAGCTTTCTTT; CDR3aa: CASSKTGPPEAFF
d_gene: -; abundance: -; j_gene: TRBJ1-6; v_gene: TRBV7-6; CDR3nt: TGTGCCAGCAGCTCGAGCTCCTATAATTCACCCCTCCACTTT; CDR3aa: CASSSSSYNSPLHF
d_gene: -; abundance: -; j_gene: TRBJ1-2; v_gene: TRBV28; CDR3nt: TGTGCCAGCAGGTCCCGAGAGCTCTTATCGGGCTACACCTTC; CDR3aa: CASRSRELLSGYTF
d_gene: -; abundance: -; j_gene: TRBJ1-6; v_gene: TRBV7-2; CDR3nt: TGTGCCAGCAGCCCGCCAGATATTAATTCACCCCTCCACTTT; CDR3aa: CASSPPDINSPLHF
d_gene: -; abundance: -; j_gene: TRBJ2-2; v_gene: TRBV7-2; CDR3nt: TGTGCCAGCAGCCAATCACAGGAGAACACCGGGGAGCTGTTTTTT; CDR3aa: CASSQSQENTGELFF
d_gene: -; abundance: -; j_gene: TRBJ1-1; v_gene: TRBV2; CDR3nt: TGTGCCAGCAGGACGGACAGTATGAACACTGAAGCTTTCTTT; CDR3aa: CASRTDSMNTEAFF
d_gene: -; abundance: few; j_gene: TRBJ1-5; v_gene: TRBV28; CDR3nt: TGTGCCAGCAGTCCTAGGGGGCCCCAGCATTTT; CDR3aa: CASSPRGPQHF
d_gene: -; abundance: few; j_gene: TRBJ1-2; v_gene: TRBV10-3; CDR3nt: TGTGCCATCAGCCCTAATTCCTATGGCTACACCTTC; CDR3aa: CAISPNSYGYTF
d_gene: -; abundance: few; j_gene: TRBJ2-5; v_gene: TRBV27; CDR3nt: TGTGCCAGCAGTCGACTGGAGCAAGAGACCCAGTACTTC; CDR3aa: CASSRLEQETQYF
d_gene: -; abundance: many; j_gene: TRBJ2-5; v_gene: TRBV7-8; CDR3nt: TGTGCCAGCAGCTTCGGGGTAGGAGAGACCCAGTACTTC; CDR3aa: CASSFGVGETQYF
d_gene: -; abundance: -; j_gene: TRBJ1-2; v_gene: TRBV9; CDR3nt: TGTGCCAGCAGCCCCCTCCCAGGACAGACTAACTATGGCTACACCTTC; CDR3aa: CASSPLPGQTNYGYTF
d_gene: -; abundance: -; j_gene: TRBJ2-5; v_gene: TRBV18; CDR3nt: TGTGCCAGCTCACCCGGGACACTAGAGACCCAGTACTTC; CDR3aa: CASSPGTLETQYF
d_gene: -; abundance: few; j_gene: TRBJ2-1; v_gene: TRBV19; CDR3nt: TGTGCCAGTAGTCCAGGGCTCCGAGCTTCCTACAATGAGCAGTTCTTC; CDR3aa: CASSPGLRASYNEQFF
d_gene: TRBD2; abundance: few; j_gene: TRBJ2-3; v_gene: TRBV14; CDR3nt: TGTGCCAGCGCGGTGGGGGGGATCGGCGAGGATACGCAGTATTTT; CDR3aa: CASAVGGIGEDTQYF
d_gene: -; abundance: few; j_gene: TRBJ2-2; v_gene: TRBV2; CDR3nt: TGTGCCAGCAGTGACGAGACTAGGGCGAACACCGGGGAGCTGTTTTTT; CDR3aa: CASSDETRANTGELFF
d_gene: -; abundance: -; j_gene: TRBJ1-2; v_gene: TRBV28; CDR3nt: TGTGCCAGCAGTTTGAATAGGGAGTCCTACACCTTC; CDR3aa: CASSLNRESYTF
d_gene: TRBD2; abundance: -; j_gene: TRBJ2-3; v_gene: TRBV2; CDR3nt: TGTGCCAGCAGTGAAATAGGACTAGCTGACACTAGCACAGATACGCAGTATTTT; CDR3aa: CASSEIGLADTSTDTQYF
d_gene: TRBD2; abundance: -; j_gene: TRBJ2-5; v_gene: TRBV25-1; CDR3nt: TGTGCCAGCAGTGAATTAAAGGGACTAGCGGGGGAAGAGACCCAGTACTTC; CDR3aa: CASSELKGLAGEETQYF
d_gene: -; abundance: -; j_gene: TRBJ2-2; v_gene: TRBV7-3; CDR3nt: TGTGCCAGCAGCTCCAGGAACACCGGGGAGCTGTTTTTT; CDR3aa: CASSSRNTGELFF
d_gene: -; abundance: many; j_gene: TRBJ2-7; v_gene: TRBV4-3; CDR3nt: TGCGCCAGCAGCCAAGACTGGTCCACCAGCTCCTACGAGCAGTACTTC; CDR3aa: CASSQDWSTSSYEQYF
d_gene: -; abundance: many; j_gene: TRBJ1-5; v_gene: TRBV18; CDR3nt: TGTGCCAGCTCACCGGGCGGGGATGCTCAGCCCCAGCATTTT; CDR3aa: CASSPGGDAQPQHF
d_gene: -; abundance: many; j_gene: TRBJ1-2; v_gene: TRBV5-1; CDR3nt: TGCGCCAGCAATCCCGGTGGAGTCGACTATGGCTACACCTTC; CDR3aa: CASNPGGVDYGYTF
d_gene: TRBD2; abundance: few; j_gene: TRBJ2-5; v_gene: TRBV6-5; CDR3nt: TGTGCCAGTCACACGGGAGGCCAAGAGACCCAGTACTTC; CDR3aa: CASHTGGQETQYF
d_gene: TRBD1; abundance: -; j_gene: TRBJ2-7; v_gene: TRBV25-1; CDR3nt: TGTGCCAGCAAGGGACAGGGTAATGTTGGCGAGCAGTACTTC; CDR3aa: CASKGQGNVGEQYF
d_gene: -; abundance: few; j_gene: TRBJ1-1; v_gene: TRBV14; CDR3nt: TGTGCCAGCAGCCGGGACATCGACACTGAAGCTTTCTTT; CDR3aa: CASSRDIDTEAFF